One T cell receptor (beta chain) is described in this entry. In Seattle, patients joined the study during active infection and were tracked longitudinally. V lost 6 bases, J lost 3 bases, and 19 bases lay in between. Germline CDR1 MNHEY, CDR2 SMNVEV (reference sequence). The CDR3 covers 16 residues. The sample is drawn from a study of blood T cell repertoires in COVID-19. As for the study in general: The samples span acute and convalescent COVID-19 from the United States, Italy and Spain. PBMCs, B-cell-depleted T cells, or T cells were the source of the cDNA or gDNA that made up the material.

Per the study methods: Amplifying reference gene primers gave estimates of nucleated cell counts. TCRdb keeps only in-frame clones here, not all; method: immunoSEQ multiplex PCR. V and J calls and clone size are those listed in that table; D and trimming were worked out from the DNA. The table lists over 400,000 clones, 70% to 90% of them singletons. V gene TRBV27 combines with J gene TRBJ2-3, with D possibly matching TRBD2 (6 bases). This TCR was sampled from a woman between 50 and 59 years old with COVID-19, enrolled during active disease. The sample taken for sequencing was peripheral blood. The CDR3 sequence is CASRPPGGVMTDTQYF. CDR3 DNA sequence: TGTGCCAGCAGACCCCCCGGGGGAGTTATGACAGATACGCAGTATTTT.